The 17 T cell receptor beta chains below were found in one sample sequenced in a study of cytomegalovirus exposure and HLA in healthy donors. Both 60 Vbeta primers and 13 Jbeta primers went into the PCR. The repertoire was sequenced with immunoSEQ multiplex PCR; TCRdb's copy has only in-frame clones and lacks some. This table has about 190,000 clones, roughly 84% appearing once. Sequencing was carried out using PBMCs. The receptor set was obtained from a boy under 18 in good health and CMV-seronegative.

This chain uses TRBV9 with TRBJ2-7, with 9 bases lining up with TRBD1. The CDR3 extends over 15 amino acids. Trimming took 3 bases from V and 7 from J; bases not matched to a gene: 11. Germline V gene sequence: CDR1 SGDLS, CDR2 YYNGEE. CDR3 in DNA: TGTGCCAGCAGCGCCAGGGAGACAGGGGGGTGGGAGCAGTACTTC. Residues: CASSARETGGWEQYF. Variable domain in full (rest from reference TRBV9 and TRBJ2-7): DSGVTQTPKHLITATGQRVTLRCSPRSGDLSVYWYQQSLDQGLQFLIQYYNGEERAKGNILERFSAQQFPDLHSELNLSSLELGDSALYFCASSARETGGWEQYFGPGTRLTVT.

The chain joins TRBV30 to TRBJ1-1; D gene ambiguous. The CDR3 length is 13 residues. V lost 1 base and J 4 bases, leaving 10 bases between the germline ends. Per germline, CDR1 GTSNPN and CDR2 SVGIG (reference sequence). The CDR3 reads CAWSDSFGTEAFF. CDR3 nucleotides: TGTGCCTGGAGTGATTCGTTCGGCACTGAAGCTTTCTTT. The complete variable domain, with remaining parts taken from reference TRBV30 and TRBJ1-1, reads SQTIHQWPATLVQPVGSPLSLECTVEGTSNPNLYWYRQAAGRGLQLLFYSVGIGQISSEVPQNLSASRPQDRQFILSSKKLLLSDSGFYLCAWSDSFGTEAFFGQGTRLTVV.

This chain joins TRBV11-3 and TRBJ2-3; 7 nucleotides match TRBD1. With 3 bases clipped from V and 4 bases from J, the junction kept 7 bases outside the gene matches. Per germline, CDR1 SGHNT and CDR2 YENEEA. This CDR3 comprises 15 residues. CDR3 bases: TGTGCCAGCAGCTTCAGGGGGATTGGGGCAGATACGCAGTATTTT. Translated: CASSFRGIGADTQYF.

Only a few counts were recorded for this clone. V and J are TRBV5-1 and TRBJ2-2, with 9 positions matching TRBD2. The CDR3 covers 14 residues. Looked up from germline, CDR1 is SGHRS and CDR2 is YFSETQ. Trimming removed 6 bases from V and 7 bases from J; junction bases left unmatched: 7. In DNA, the CDR3 is TGCGCCAGCACCTTAGCGGGAGTAGGCGGGGAGCTGTTTTTT. It is translated as CASTLAGVGGELFF.

This sequence joins TRBV5-4 and TRBJ1-2, with D possibly TRBD1 on 5 matching bases. V shed 2 bases and J shed 8 bases, with 13 bases lying between them. Germline CDR1 reads SGHNT; CDR2 reads YYREEE (reference sequence). The CDR3 has 13 residues. Written as DNA, the CDR3 is TGTGCCAGCAGCTTCAATACAGGCAACGGCTACACCTTC. Protein sequence: CASSFNTGNGYTF.

This clone was detected only a few times. This chain joins TRBV2 and TRBJ2-2, with D uncertain. With 8 bases removed from V and 6 bases from J, the gap between germline ends came to 10 bases. Germline V gene lookup returns CDR1 SNHLY and CDR2 FYNNEI. The CDR3 runs to 12 residues. CDR3 residues: CASLTFPGELFF. The CDR3 DNA reads TGTGCCAGCCTGACATTTCCCGGGGAGCTGTTTTTT.

The rearrangement links TRBV28 to TRBJ1-2, with D possibly TRBD1 on 5 matching bases. The CDR3 is 14 residues long. Between the trimmed V and J ends, which lost 4 bases and 4 bases, there was a span of 13 bases. Germline assignment: CDR1 MDHEN and CDR2 SYDVKM. CDR3 sequence reads: CASSSSRGGYGYTF. The CDR3 bases are TGTGCCAGCAGTTCCTCTCGGGGGGGCTATGGCTACACCTTC.

The rearrangement links TRBV19 to TRBJ2-5, with 14 bases matching TRBD2. The CDR3 covers 19 residues. Germline CDR1 reads LNHDA; CDR2 reads SQIVND (reference sequence). Trimming cost V 1 base and J 1 base; bases outside gene matches: 8. The CDR3 is CASSIGGYGTSGGQETQYF. CDR3 sequence (DNA): TGTGCCAGTAGTATAGGGGGTTACGGGACTAGCGGGGGCCAAGAGACCCAGTACTTC.

The rearrangement joins TRBV18 to TRBJ1-2, with 7 nucleotides matching TRBD1. Germline V CDR1 and CDR2: KGHSH, LQKENI. The V and J ends lost 5 bases and 7 bases, in that order; junction bases with no gene match: 7. There are 13 residues in the CDR3. The CDR3 DNA sequence: TGTGCCAGCTCAGCGACAGGGATCGGTGGCTACACCTTC. The encoded protein is CASSATGIGGYTF. Looking up the rest from reference TRBV18 and TRBJ1-2 gives the full variable domain: NAGVMQNPRHLVRRRGQEARLRCSPMKGHSHVYWYRQLPEEGLKFMVYLQKENIIDESGMPKERFSAEFPKEGPSILRIQQVVRGDSAAYFCASSATGIGGYTFGSGTRLTVV.

The gene calls are TRBV7-2 and TRBJ2-7, with TRBD2 matching over 9 bases. After removal of 3 bases from V and 2 bases from J, the junction contained 11 bases not matched to a gene. CDR3 length: 17 amino acids. The germline V gene has CDR1 SGHTA and CDR2 FQGNSA. In DNA form, the CDR3 reads TGTGCCAGCAGCTTCGGGCTTGAGCGGGAGGTCCCCTACGAGCAGTACTTC. Translation: CASSFGLEREVPYEQYF.

The gene calls are TRBV10-1 and TRBJ1-5; 8 bases map to TRBD1. Per the germline V gene, CDR1 is WNHNN and CDR2 is SYGVQD (reference sequence). The CDR3 runs to 16 residues. V lost 3 bases to trimming and J lost 1 base; unmatched junction nucleotides: 5. DNA of the CDR3: TGCGCCAGCAGTGATCCGGGACAGGCAAGCAATCAGCCCCAGCATTTT. It encodes CASSDPGQASNQPQHF.

The rearrangement uses TRBV2 and TRBJ2-5, with D possibly TRBD1 on 6 matching bases. Deletions cut 6 bases from V and 2 bases from J, with 13 bases between. Germline CDR1 reads SNHLY; CDR2 reads FYNNEI. CDR3 length: 14 amino acids. CDR3 in DNA: TGTGCCAGCAGCGCCGTTAGGGGGCAAGAGACCCAGTACTTC. This encodes CASSAVRGQETQYF.

The chain recombines TRBV30 with TRBJ2-3; 13 bases map to TRBD2. This CDR3 spans 18 amino acids. Per germline, CDR1 GTSNPN and CDR2 SVGIG (reference sequence). V gave up 2 bases and J gave up 6 bases; unmatched junction bases: 14. The CDR3 DNA sequence: TGTGCCTGGAGTTTCACCAGGACTAGCGGGGGCACCGGGGATACGCAGTATTTT. Amino acid sequence: CAWSFTRTSGGTGDTQYF.

CDR3 sequence reads: CASSAQGFWGTGELFF. CDR3 bases: TGTGCCAGCAGCGCACAGGGTTTCTGGGGCACCGGGGAGCTGTTTTTT. This sequence joins TRBV11-3 and TRBJ2-2; tentatively, D is TRBD1 (6 bases). V was trimmed by 5 bases and J by 4 bases, leaving 17 bases between them. The CDR3 spans 16 residues. Germline lookup yields CDR1 SGHNT and CDR2 YENEEA.

The V call is TRBV28, the J call TRBJ2-2, with D possibly matching TRBD2 (6 bases). The CDR3 has 16 residues. Germline V lookup: CDR1 MDHEN, CDR2 SYDVKM. V shed 6 bases and J shed 0 bases, with 14 bases lying between them. CDR3 in DNA: TGTGCCAGCAGAGGCGGGTGGGACTCGAACACCGGGGAGCTGTTTTTT. It translates to CASRGGWDSNTGELFF.

This clone was seen a single time. Compared with germline, one end of the junction differs, possibly owing to a read error. The chain combines TRBV7-9 with TRBJ2-1; 15 nucleotides line up with TRBD2. The CDR3 length is 16 residues. The V gene's germline CDR1 is SEHNR and CDR2 FQNEAQ (reference sequence). The CDR3 nucleotides read TGTTCCAGCAGCTTAGGACTAGCGGGAGGGCCTGATGAGCAGTTCTTC. Translation: CSSSLGLAGGPDEQFF.

The rearrangement joins TRBV25-1 to TRBJ2-7, with 7 bases fitting TRBD1. This CDR3 comprises 14 residues. Germline V gives CDR1 MGHDK, CDR2 SYGVNS. J gave up 2 bases and V 6 bases, and 7 bases lay outside the gene matches. The CDR3, as DNA: TGTGCCAGCAGCACCCTGGGACAGACCTACGAGCAGTACTTC. Translated: CASSTLGQTYEQYF.